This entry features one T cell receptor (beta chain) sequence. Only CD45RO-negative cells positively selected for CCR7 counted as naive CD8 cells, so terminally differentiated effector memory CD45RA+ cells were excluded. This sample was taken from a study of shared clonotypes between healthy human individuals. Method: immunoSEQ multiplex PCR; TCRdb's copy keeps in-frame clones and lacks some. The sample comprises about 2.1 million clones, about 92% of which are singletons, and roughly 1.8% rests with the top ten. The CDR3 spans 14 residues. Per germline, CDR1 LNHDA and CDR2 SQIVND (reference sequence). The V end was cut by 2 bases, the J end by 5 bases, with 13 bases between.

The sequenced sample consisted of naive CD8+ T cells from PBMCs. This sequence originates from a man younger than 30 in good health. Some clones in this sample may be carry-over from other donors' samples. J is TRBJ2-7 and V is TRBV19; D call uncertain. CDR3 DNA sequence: TGTGCCAGTAGTATACGGCCTAGTAGAGACGAGCAGTACTTC. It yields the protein CASSIRPSRDEQYF.